This T cell receptor beta chain was retrieved from a study of T cell repertoires in cytomegalovirus infection (dated by TCRdb to 2018 to 2020). Describing the broader study: Donor HLA type was relevant to the analysis, because carriage of CMV infection together with the matching HLA type was indicated by public TCR beta signatures.

Instrument used: Illumina HiSeq 1500. The raw public data were reprocessed by TCRdb itself: fastp quality trimming at Q25, MiXCR clonotype calling, in-frame beta chains only. When rows share a CDR3 protein, they turn into one entry using the most common DNA and genes. The sample includes 400,000 or so distinct CDR3 sequences, with 15% to 20% observed a single time. The top ten hold 7.5% to 9.5% of the sample. This clonotype was detected many times. No cognate antigen has been identified for it. Qualities for individual bases were not recorded, and no much larger clone is one base off. Results the study describes overall, beyond this receptor: Cumulative frequency of public TCR beta family members discriminated carriers of CMV infection plus the relevant HLA type in this cohort and an independent 352-donor cohort. The ex vivo response was dominated by HLA-C-restricted CMV-specific TCR beta clonotypes, which also provided the single most frequent clonotype in two of eight donors.

The trim is 5 bases for V and 5 bases for J, with a gap of 10 bases between the germline ends. Counted from cysteine to phenylalanine, this CDR3 has 12 amino acids. Just the 36-base CDR3 DNA is kept, in frame starting at base 1. CDR1 and CDR2, per the germline V gene, are SGHVS and FNYEAQ. This TCR derives from a human donor in good health (CMV status not recorded). Some clones in this sample may be carry-over from other donors' samples. The rearranged chain carries TRBV7-6 and TRBJ2-7, with no D gene named confidently. The source material was PBMCs. The nucleotides are TGTGCCAGCAGCCCAGTTGCCCACGAGCAGTACTTC. The encoded protein is CASSPVAHEQYF.